The 19 T cell receptor beta chains below were found in one sample sequenced in a study of blood T cell repertoires in COVID-19. Generated by immunoSEQ multiplex PCR, the TCRdb table keeps only in-frame clones and is missing some. There are approximately 360,000 clones in the sample; around 90% occur only once, and more than 1% lies in the top ten. The sequenced sample was peripheral blood. The receptors come from a man aged 40-49 years with acute or convalescent COVID-19.

The chain couples TRBV11-2 to TRBJ1-4; possibly TRBD1 for D (6 bases). Germline assignment: CDR1 SGHAT and CDR2 FQNNGV. The V end was cut by 4 bases, the J end by 4 bases, with 16 bases between. The CDR3 length is 16 residues. The CDR3 nucleotides read TGTGCCAGCAGCTCCCTACCTGCAGGGGTTAATGAAAAACTGTTTTTT. Protein: CASSSLPAGVNEKLFF.

As DNA, the CDR3 is TGCGCCAGCGGAGCCGGGAGCTCCTACGAGCAGTACTTC. Translated, it gives CASGAGSSYEQYF. The V gene is TRBV5-1, the J gene TRBJ2-7; TRBD2 might be the D (6 bases). Trimming pared 7 bases from V and 0 bases from J, leaving 11 bases between. This CDR3 contains 13 residues. Germline CDR1 is SGHRS and CDR2 is YFSETQ.

This rearrangement joins TRBV28 to TRBJ1-2; D call uncertain. The CDR3 length is 13 residues. Germline V gene sequence: CDR1 MDHEN, CDR2 SYDVKM. Trimming took 7 bases from V and 5 from J, leaving 14 bases between them. The CDR3 reads CASIRGGSYGYTF. CDR3 nucleotides: TGTGCCAGCATACGGGGAGGGTCGTATGGCTACACCTTC.

This clone has only one observation. V and J are TRBV21-1 and TRBJ2-2; the D segment call TRBD2 is taken from the table without a DNA check. TRBV21-1 is classified as a pseudogene. The CDR3 runs to 17 residues. CDR3 nucleotides: TGTGCCAGCACTCAAATAGCGGGAGGACCGAGCACCGGGGAGCTGTTTTTT. Translating gives CASTQIAGGPSTGELFF.

V usage is TRBV28 and J usage is TRBJ2-2, with 12 bases aligning to TRBD1. Trimming took 4 bases from V and 6 from J; bases not matched to a gene: 6. CDR1 is MDHEN and CDR2 is SYDVKM in the germline V gene. The length of the CDR3 is 16 residues. CDR3 DNA sequence: TGTGCCAGCAGTTCTCCGGGACAGGGGGCATCCGGGGAGCTGTTTTTT. Its protein product is CASSSPGQGASGELFF.

CDR3 nucleotides: TGTGCCAGCAGCTACCAGGGAGGGTGGGAGCAGTTCTTC. Protein sequence: CASSYQGGWEQFF. V gene TRBV27 combines with J gene TRBJ2-1; 7 positions agree with TRBD2. Losses at the gene ends were 6 bases for V and 10 bases for J; bases not matched to a gene: 9. CDR3 length equals 13 residues. Germline CDR1 is MNHEY and CDR2 is SMNVEV (reference sequence).

The chain combines TRBV27 with TRBJ2-5; D gene ambiguous. The CDR3 runs to 14 residues. Trimming removed 3 bases from V and 5 bases from J, with 13 bases in between. Germline CDR1 and CDR2: MNHEY and SMNVEV (reference sequence). In DNA, the CDR3 is TGTGCCAGCAGTTTTAGTAGGAAAGCGGAGACCCAGTACTTC. Translation: CASSFSRKAETQYF.

This clone was counted a single time. The CDR3 is CATSREFGTSGNNEQFF. In DNA form, the CDR3 reads TGTGCCACCAGCAGAGAGTTTGGGACTAGCGGAAACAATGAGCAGTTCTTC. V usage is TRBV15 and J usage is TRBJ2-1; 11 bases are a match to TRBD2. V was pared by 0 bases and J by 5 bases, with 6 bases of the junction left unmatched. The CDR3 spans 17 residues. Per the germline V gene, CDR1 is LNHNV and CDR2 is YYDKDF (reference sequence).

J is TRBJ2-7 and V is TRBV30; TRBD1 matches at 8 bases. Germline V lookup: CDR1 GTSNPN, CDR2 SVGIG (reference sequence). Germline trimming cut 5 bases from V and 5 bases from J; bases unmatched to any gene: 5. CDR3 length: 12 residues. Here the CDR3 reads CAWGDRGDEQYF. The CDR3 DNA reads TGTGCCTGGGGAGACAGGGGAGACGAGCAGTACTTC.

The count of this clone is one. V and J are TRBV5-1 and TRBJ2-3; D might be TRBD2 (9 bases). CDR1 and CDR2 from the germline V gene are SGHRS and YFSETQ. V was cut by 4 bases and J by 1 base, with 19 bases left in between. This CDR3 contains 17 residues. The CDR3 DNA is TGCGCCAGCAGCCGGACAGGGCGCGGGGGGGGCACAGATACGCAGTATTTT. This sequence encodes CASSRTGRGGGTDTQYF.

This clone appeared once. The rearrangement uses TRBV6-5 and TRBJ2-1; 8 bases map to TRBD2. With V trimmed by 0 bases and J by 9 bases, 7 bases remained unmatched. In germline, CDR1 is MNHEY, CDR2 SVGAGI. The CDR3 consists of 15 residues. CDR3 sequence: CASSYSWTSLREQFF. As DNA, the CDR3 is TGTGCCAGCAGTTACTCCTGGACTAGCTTACGTGAGCAGTTCTTC.

V and J are TRBV24-1 and TRBJ2-1; D perhaps matches TRBD1 (5 bases). V lost 7 bases and J lost 9, with 15 bases in between. The CDR3 length is 13 residues. The germline gives CDR1 KGHDR, CDR2 SFDVKD. CDR3 sequence reads: CATSNNRQIEQFF. DNA of the CDR3: TGTGCCACCAGCAATAACAGACAGATTGAGCAGTTCTTC.

Written as DNA, the CDR3 is TGTGCCAGCAGCTTAACAGGGTCTGAAGCTTTCTTT. It codes for CASSLTGSEAFF. The chain joins TRBV13 to TRBJ1-1; perhaps TRBD1 as D (6 bases). Deletions cut 2 bases from V and 6 bases from J, with 7 bases between. There are 12 residues in the CDR3. The germline V gene encodes CDR1 PRHDT and CDR2 FYEKMQ (reference sequence).

This rearrangement joins TRBV29-1 to TRBJ1-4; D is unresolved. This CDR3 contains 12 residues. V gave up 4 bases and J gave up 5 bases, with 8 bases separating them. Germline V CDR1 and CDR2: SQVTM, ANQGSEA. The CDR3 here is CSVVSVNEKLFF. For the CDR3, the DNA is TGCAGCGTTGTTTCGGTAAATGAAAAACTGTTTTTT.

This chain joins TRBV2 and TRBJ2-3; TRBD2 aligns across 16 bases. The CDR3 contains 18 residues. The J segment lost 3 bases and the V segment lost 6 bases, leaving 9 bases of the junction unmatched. Germline V gives CDR1 SNHLY, CDR2 FYNNEI. DNA of the CDR3: TGTGCCAGCAGCGGTACCGGGACTAGCGGGAGGGGAACAGATACGCAGTATTTT. Protein sequence: CASSGTGTSGRGTDTQYF.

The chain is built from TRBV5-4 and TRBJ1-2; no clear D gene. This CDR3 spans 14 amino acids. Germline CDR1 SGHNT, CDR2 YYREEE (reference sequence). Trimming stripped 0 bases from V and 2 bases from J, with 8 bases between. The CDR3 region is CASSLESGNYGYTF. DNA of the CDR3: TGTGCCAGCAGCTTGGAGTCCGGGAACTATGGCTACACCTTC.

V is TRBV5-1 and J is TRBJ2-7, with TRBD2 identical over 10 bases. Losses at the gene ends were 4 bases for V and 3 bases for J; bases not matched to a gene: 10. The CDR3 sequence is 16 residues long. Germline values: CDR1 SGHRS, CDR2 YFSETQ. The CDR3, as DNA: TGCGCCAGCAGCGGACCCGGGACTAGCGTTAACTACGAGCAGTACTTC. This codes for CASSGPGTSVNYEQYF.

This clone was picked up many times. CDR3 in DNA: TGTGCCAGCAGCCAACGGGGGACAGGGGGCCGGTATGGTAATTCACCCCTCCACTTT. The encoded protein is CASSQRGTGGRYGNSPLHF. V gene TRBV14 combines with J gene TRBJ1-6, with 12 bases aligning to TRBD1. The CDR3 is 19 residues long. Germline assignment: CDR1 SGHDN and CDR2 FVKESK. V lost 2 bases to trimming and J lost 6 bases; unmatched junction nucleotides: 11.

The chain carries TRBV9 and TRBJ2-7, with 7 nucleotides matching TRBD1. The trim removed 0 bases at V and 2 bases at J, leaving 5 bases unmatched. Per germline, CDR1 SGDLS and CDR2 YYNGEE. The CDR3 has 15 residues. The CDR3: CASSVGGQTAYEQYF. The CDR3 DNA reads TGTGCCAGCAGCGTAGGGGGACAGACAGCCTACGAGCAGTACTTC.